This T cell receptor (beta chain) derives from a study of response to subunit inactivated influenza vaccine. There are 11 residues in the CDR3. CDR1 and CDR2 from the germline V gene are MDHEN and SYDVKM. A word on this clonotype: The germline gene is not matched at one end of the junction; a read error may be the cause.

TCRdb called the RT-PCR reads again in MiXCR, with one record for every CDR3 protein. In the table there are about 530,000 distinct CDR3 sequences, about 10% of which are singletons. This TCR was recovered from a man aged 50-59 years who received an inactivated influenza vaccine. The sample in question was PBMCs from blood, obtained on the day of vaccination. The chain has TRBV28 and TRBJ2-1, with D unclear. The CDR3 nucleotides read TGTGCCAGAAGTTTCAGCAATGAGCAGTTCTTC. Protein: CARSFSNEQFF.